This TCR beta chain derives from a study of cytomegalovirus exposure and HLA in healthy donors (dated by TCRdb to 2015 to 2018). With regard to the full study: According to an earlier analysis of a few hundred of the donors, about 180 million T cells yielded 120 million or so unique TCR beta sequences and about 280 Gb of sequence data. To predict cytomegalovirus infection status, the study brought together high-throughput TCR immunosequencing, statistical association of individual TCRs with disease status, and machine learning. The genetic ancestry cluster associated with self-reported Caucasian donors included 65% to 90% of the 398 genotyped donors. Using immunosequencing, the study profiled T cell repertoires from 666 subjects and related those repertoires to cytomegalovirus serostatus. An early release covering about 600 HLA-typed donors comprised about 300 gigabases of sequencing data and tens of millions of unique TCR sequences. A later genetic analysis took genome-wide SNP genotypes for about 55% of the roughly 670 donors and used that subset as a discovery cohort. Every discovery cohort repertoire had been produced on one sequencing platform. Along with the roughly 710-subject first cohort, a separate validation cohort of over a hundred different subjects was used. An earlier analysis of roughly 600 of the donors used high-throughput TCR beta sequencing to judge whether each TCR beta V gene segment behaved as functional or pseudogenic. Among 300 to 500 genotyped donors of the cohort, an average of roughly 230,000 unique TCR beta nucleotide sequences was sequenced per donor, of which about 18% were non-productive. In the later analysis, no new phenotypic data were used to find candidate immune exposures; instead, reliance was placed on TCR beta sequences and their occurrence across donors. Typing coverage differed by locus: A, B, C, DRB1 and DQB1 were typed in about 620-640 donors, DQA1 in 500 to 550, DPA1 in approximately 610, and DPB1 in roughly 470. The aim of the study was to test whether cataloging public T cell receptors could identify signatures of past pathogen exposure. HLA typing included class I and class II loci at four-digit resolution. Because of strong linkage in the cohort, roughly five DR-DQ haplotypes were treated as single units for association and clustering. In a later analysis, previously published TCR beta repertoires from 550 to 750 donors were re-analyzed and high-resolution HLA genotyping was added so that TCR occurrence patterns could be studied. Donor age, sex, ethnicity and CMV serostatus were compiled together with the repertoire data. Results the study describes overall, beyond this receptor: A later genetic analysis associated a missense DCLRE1C variant with V-gene and J-gene trimming of TCR beta chains, and an independent cohort replicated the association. Specific HLA alleles were associated with around 18,000 TCR beta sequences at a false discovery rate of 0.05 in a later analysis. According to a later genetic analysis, donors in an Asian-associated ancestry cluster had fewer N-insertions in productive TCRs than the roughly 660-donor mean. The authors suggested that the approach could potentially be generalized to other disease states and immunological phenotypes. Most TCR sequences were seen in very few donors, while some public TCRs were found in many individuals. A group of highly shared sequence variants was considered likely to be a technical artifact of the sequencing pipeline. The cohort was sequenced for TCR beta chains only, and without alpha or paired-chain data the features that could be detected were limited. In a later analysis, the rate of TCR association differed among HLA loci, with DRB1 alleles having the most associated TCRs and HLA-C alleles having the fewest. The classifier was reported to diagnose cytomegalovirus status with high specificity and sensitivity in both the original cohort and the validation cohort. A total of 164 TCR beta chains were listed by the study as associated with cytomegalovirus. Immune exposure information for the cohort was limited to CMV serostatus. In a later analysis, HLA-associated TCR beta chains were found to be more clonally expanded and to have lower generation probabilities than equally common non-associated chains. Most CMV-associated TCR beta chains appeared to be HLA-restricted in a later analysis, and the HLA associations seemed to be driven largely by CMV exposure. Linkage disequilibrium might explain the correlated functional status among segregating V segments, but an unknown experimental factor could not be ruled out. Because counts were too low, some 16 rarely observed V segments, including chromosome 9 orphons, were excluded from the earlier analysis of 587 of the donors. Some IMGT-functional V segments, including TRBV6-2 and TRBV6-3, could not be told apart with the 87-base-pair reads, so those segments were excluded. Presence/absence analyses assumed roughly uniform sequencing depth across donors, an assumption that may not hold. Several of the top co-occurrence clusters appeared to be linked to parvovirus B19, influenza, CMV and Epstein-Barr virus, according to a later analysis. In an earlier analysis of 500 to 650 of the donors, most TCR beta V segments appeared in productive rearrangements about 90% or about 30% of the time, broadly matching IMGT annotations. Strong co-occurrence of HLA alleles, especially DR and DQ, made assigning TCR associations to individual alleles difficult. A further reported finding was that TCR beta sequences accurately predicted the HLA-A and HLA-B alleles for most subjects in the first cohort. A few of the identified cytomegalovirus-associated TCR beta chains were confirmed in vitro to be specific for cytomegalovirus antigens. Because HLA typing was missing for some donors at each locus, association tests included only the typed subset.

Preparation of the library involved the immunoSEQ multiplex PCR assay. For the multiplex PCR, a mixture combining 60 forward primers for TCR Vbeta segments and 13 reverse primers for TCR Jbeta segments was used. Amplification of the CDR3 region of rearranged TCR beta genes was performed with a multiplex PCR assay on genomic DNA. The amplified TCR beta libraries were sequenced on the Illumina HiSeq System as 87-base-pair reads. Turning to the authors' computational methods: A later analysis counted 75 million to 100 million unique TCR beta chains across the 670 or so repertoires, and 9.5 million to 11 million of these chains were shared by at least two donors. To remove PCR and sequencing errors, raw reads were error-corrected and collapsed into unique sequences using a nearest-neighbor algorithm that merged closely related sequences. V, D and J gene segments were assigned by aligning CDR3 sequences to IMGT reference sequences. Each retained sequence needed at least a six-nucleotide match to both a V gene segment and a J gene segment. Rearrangements were classified as productive when the CDR3 lacked stop codons and remained in frame with V and J, and all other rearrangements were classified as non-productive. Following IMGT convention, CDR3 was defined as the stretch from the second conserved V-encoded cysteine to the conserved J-encoded phenylalanine. Sequences without an unambiguous match to a single V gene segment were excluded from the earlier analysis of about 600 of the donors. In an earlier analysis of 450 to 700 of the donors, V segments were called functional above 56.7% productive rearrangements and were called segregating when the between-donor standard deviation exceeded 5%. A statistical classification framework was developed to diagnose cytomegalovirus status using the catalog of TCR beta chain sequences. In a later analysis, TCR nucleotide sequences were compared against IMGT/GENE-DB human TR gene sequences so that V and J genes could be assigned. Using the TCRdist pipeline, a later analysis assigned CDR3 sequences along with most-parsimonious VDJ recombination scenarios. In a later analysis, each TCR beta chain was defined by its CDR3 amino acid sequence together with its V-gene family, and reads lacking a unique V-gene family were excluded. In a later analysis, fewer than 600 highly shared, low-generation-probability nucleotide sequences were removed to address suspected cross-contamination and a sequencing artifact. In a later analysis, a clonal expansion index was calculated for each public chain from normalized within-repertoire ranks of inferred template counts. In a later analysis, generation probabilities were computed using a VDJ recombination model fitted to out-of-frame rearrangements, and the results were checked against IGoR. In a later analysis, hypergeometric tests were used to score TCR-TCR, TCR-HLA and TCR-CMV co-occurrence, with a repertoire-size bias correction applied to TCR pairs. In a later analysis, false discovery rates were estimated by permuting HLA or CMV assignments 20 times. A later analysis grouped co-occurring TCRs with DBSCAN, adding TCRdist sequence similarity when clustering within HLA-allele-positive subsets. For co-occurrence clustering, repertoires with fewer than 30,000 or more than 120,000 public chains were excluded, along with about five repertoires with anomalous nucleotide sharing. TCRdb holds this immuneACCESS table with in-frame rearrangements only. Some clones are missing; in checked studies, unresolved V genes explain under half, and the rest has no known cause. That table furnishes V, J and clone size, whereas the DNA furnished D and trimming. Present in this sample are fewer than 200,000 clones, about 68% of which were seen just once. Jointly, the top ten make up approximately 2.4% of the sample.

V lost 10 bases and J lost 2 bases; the stretch between them is 14 bases long. Including the terminal cysteine and phenylalanine, the CDR3 comprises 13 residues. Solely the CDR3 DNA is kept, with 39 bases framed from the first base. CDR1 and CDR2 (MNHNS, SASEGT) derive from the germline V gene. The cohort comprised 550 to 700 healthy bone marrow donors. Cohort members were all nominally healthy when sampled, although unrecorded immune exposures were likely present. The donor was CMV seronegative and belonged to the group of 380 or so seronegative cohort members. Every donor gave a peripheral blood sample, and the peripheral blood mononuclear cells from that sample were used for TCR beta sequencing. Genomic DNA extraction from the blood cell samples was performed with the Qiagen DNeasy Blood Extraction Kit. A word on this clone: Its antigen is still unknown. Per-base qualities were not stored, and no clone one base away is much larger.

This sequence uses TRBV6-1 and TRBJ1-2, with TRBD1 as a weak D call on 5 bases. Source material: PBMCs. The receptor was isolated from a female donor in good health and CMV-seronegative. The bases are TGTGCCACCCACAGAACAGGAAACTATGGCTACACCTTC. This is translated as CATHRTGNYGYTF.